These 17 T cell receptor beta chains share one sample of origin, sequenced in a study of cytomegalovirus exposure and HLA in healthy donors. The PCR had 60 Vbeta and 13 Jbeta primers. Sequencing was performed with immunoSEQ multiplex PCR; in TCRdb, only in-frame clones are kept and a portion is missing. The sample holds roughly 150,000 clones, roughly 70% seen once. The sample comprised PBMCs. These receptors were taken from a woman between 35 and 50 years old in good health and CMV-seronegative.

This chain connects TRBV29-1 to TRBJ1-1; D is ambiguous. With 2 bases removed from V and 0 bases from J, the gap between germline ends came to 7 bases. The CDR3 covers 13 residues. Germline lookup yields CDR1 SQVTM and CDR2 ANQGSEA. CDR3 residues: CSVEWPLNTEAFF. The CDR3 DNA reads as TGCAGCGTTGAATGGCCATTGAACACTGAAGCTTTCTTT.

V is TRBV19 and J is TRBJ1-2; 9 nucleotides line up with TRBD1. After removal of 5 bases from V and 5 bases from J, the junction contained 18 bases not matched to a gene. CDR3 size: 18 residues. From germline, CDR1 is LNHDA and CDR2 SQIVND (reference sequence). CDR3 DNA: TGTGCCAGTAGTCTCGTCCCCGGTCGGGACAGGGTATTATATGGCTACACCTTC. This translates into CASSLVPGRDRVLYGYTF.

V is TRBV5-6 and J is TRBJ2-7; D is perhaps TRBD2 (6 bases). Germline CDR1 reads SGHDT; CDR2 reads YYEEEE. There are 15 residues in the CDR3. V was trimmed by 0 bases and J by 6 bases, leaving 16 bases between them. For the CDR3, the DNA is TGTGCCAGCAGCTTGGTCAGGACTCAGGGAGGCGAGCAGTACTTC. It is translated as CASSLVRTQGGEQYF.

The J gene is TRBJ2-7, the V gene TRBV5-4; TRBD1 matches 8 bases. CDR3 length: 14 residues. Germline values: CDR1 SGHNT, CDR2 YYREEE (reference sequence). J was trimmed by 4 bases and V by 0 bases; bases with no gene match: 3. The CDR3: CASSLGQGKYEQYF. In DNA form, the CDR3 reads TGTGCCAGCAGCTTGGGACAGGGGAAATACGAGCAGTACTTC. The full variable domain, its missing parts supplied by reference TRBV5-4 and TRBJ2-7, is ETGVTQSPTHLIKTRGQQVTLRCSSQSGHNTVSWYQQALGQGPQFIFQYYREEENGRGNFPPRFSGLQFPNYSSELNVNALELDDSALYLCASSLGQGKYEQYFGPGTRLTVT.

The chain's CDR3 is CASSLGQGGDTQYF. CDR3 DNA sequence: TGTGCCAGCTCACTCGGACAGGGGGGAGATACGCAGTATTTT. The V gene is TRBV18, the J gene TRBJ2-3; 10 nucleotides align to TRBD1. The CDR3 sequence is 14 residues long. With 4 bases clipped from V and 5 bases from J, the junction kept 3 bases outside the gene matches. Germline V gene sequence: CDR1 KGHSH, CDR2 LQKENI.

Remarks on this clone: The junction shows a germline mismatch at one end, possibly a read error. The J gene is TRBJ2-3, the V gene TRBV7-9; TRBD1 matches at 11 bases. Germline values: CDR1 SEHNR, CDR2 FQNEAQ (reference sequence). The CDR3 spans 17 residues. CDR3 sequence (DNA): TGTTCCAGCAGCGGACAGGGACAGGGGGGGGGCACAGATACGCAGTATTTT. Residues: CSSSGQGQGGGTDTQYF.

Points on this clone: At one boundary the junction diverges from the germline segment, which might be a read error. This same CDR3 is encoded by further DNA sequences in the sample. The chain joins TRBV6-1 to TRBJ1-2, with 8 bases aligning to TRBD1. Per germline, CDR1 MNHNS and CDR2 SASEGT. This CDR3 is built from 13 residues. CDR3 DNA: TGCGCCAGCGGCGGACAGGGTGACTATGGCTACACCTTC. The encoded protein is CASGGQGDYGYTF.

This clone has a single count. V is TRBV2 and J is TRBJ1-2; 10 bases align to TRBD1. CDR1 and CDR2 (germline): SNHLY, FYNNEI. J gave up 8 bases and V 3 bases, and 6 bases lay outside the gene matches. The CDR3 contains 14 residues. The DNA of the CDR3 is TGTGCCAGCAGTGATGAAGGGACAGGGGTCGGCTACACCTTC. As protein: CASSDEGTGVGYTF.

This chain joins TRBV28 and TRBJ2-2; 8 bases map to TRBD2. This CDR3 contains 16 residues. Germline V gene lookup returns CDR1 MDHEN and CDR2 SYDVKM. The V and J ends lost 10 bases and 2 bases, in that order; junction bases with no gene match: 12. The CDR3 region is CATCGLAGVNTGELFF. In nucleotides, the CDR3 is TGTGCCACCTGTGGGCTAGCGGGTGTTAACACCGGGGAGCTGTTTTTT. Looking up the rest from reference TRBV28 and TRBJ2-2 gives the full variable domain: DVKVTQSSRYLVKRTGEKVFLECVQDMDHENMFWYRQDPGLGLRLIYFSYDVKMKEKGDIPEGYSVSREKKERFSLILESASTNQTSMYLCATCGLAGVNTGELFFGEGSRLTVL.

V and J are TRBV11-2 and TRBJ1-1, with D unclear. Germline loops: CDR1 SGHAT, CDR2 FQNNGV. The CDR3 spans 17 residues. The V end was cut by 1 base, the J end by 0 bases, with 15 bases between. The CDR3 region is CASSLGANSYMNTEAFF. CDR3 coding DNA: TGTGCCAGCAGCTTAGGAGCTAACAGTTACATGAACACTGAAGCTTTCTTT.

The chain uses TRBV6-1 and TRBJ1-1; D remains ambiguous. Germline V gene sequence: CDR1 MNHNS, CDR2 SASEGT. V was shortened by 9 bases and J by 11 bases, with 22 bases between the two germline ends. The CDR3 loop spans 13 amino acids. CDR3 in amino acids: CASSSVLESMAFF. CDR3 coding DNA: TGTGCCAGTAGCTCGGTTTTGGAGTCGATGGCTTTCTTT.

V and J are TRBV9 and TRBJ2-1; D call uncertain. Germline V gene lookup returns CDR1 SGDLS and CDR2 YYNGEE. The V gene lost 1 base and the J gene lost 0 bases, with 5 bases spanning the gap. The CDR3 totals 14 residues. CDR3 sequence (DNA): TGTGCCAGCAGCGTAACCAGCTCCTACAATGAGCAGTTCTTC. Amino acids: CASSVTSSYNEQFF.

The chain combines TRBV28 with TRBJ1-2, with 8 bases aligning to TRBD1. The CDR3 totals 14 residues. Germline V gives CDR1 MDHEN, CDR2 SYDVKM. The V segment lost 2 bases and the J segment 6 bases; nucleotides outside the gene matches: 5. CDR3 sequence (DNA): TGTGCCAGCAGTTTAAGGCCGACAGGGGATGGCTACACCTTC. This sequence encodes CASSLRPTGDGYTF.

As to this clone: Relative to the germline gene, one junction end is altered; a read error may explain this. The V and J genes are TRBV7-9 and TRBJ2-7; 8 nucleotides agree with TRBD2. This CDR3 is built from 16 residues. CDR1 is SEHNR, CDR2 FQNEAQ, per germline (reference sequence). This chain's CDR3 is CSSSLVYGRAVYEQYF. The DNA for the CDR3 is TGTTCCAGCAGCTTAGTGTACGGGAGGGCCGTATACGAGCAGTACTTC.

In its sample, this clone was seen a few times. The chain combines TRBV10-1 with TRBJ1-5; a possible D gene is TRBD1 (5 bases). V lost 8 bases and J lost 0, with 11 bases in between. From germline, CDR1 is WNHNN and CDR2 SYGVQD (reference sequence). The CDR3 loop spans 14 amino acids. CDR3 nucleotides: TGCGCCAGCGGGGCCAGTAATAGCAATCAGCCCCAGCATTTT. It is translated as CASGASNSNQPQHF.

Only a few counts were recorded for this clone. This sequence joins TRBV19 and TRBJ2-7, with a possible D match to TRBD2 (6 bases). The V end was cut by 3 bases, the J end by 9 bases, with 24 bases between. This CDR3 region has 16 residues. The V gene's germline CDR1 is LNHDA and CDR2 SQIVND (reference sequence). The CDR3 loop reads CASSIWGETSGRAQYF. CDR3 coding DNA: TGTGCCAGTAGTATCTGGGGGGAGACAAGTGGTCGTGCGCAGTACTTC.

This chain uses TRBV13 with TRBJ2-5; weak D call: TRBD2 (6 bases). Trimming took 5 bases from V and 4 from J, leaving 14 bases between them. Germline CDR1 and CDR2: PRHDT and FYEKMQ (reference sequence). The CDR3 extends over 14 amino acids. In nucleotides, the CDR3 is TGTGCCAGCAGCCCGGAAACGGAGGGAGAGACCCAGTACTTC. It specifies CASSPETEGETQYF.